Below, 27 T cell receptor beta chains from the same sample are listed, as sequenced in a study of CD8 T cells in ankylosing spondylitis. MiXCR, run by TCRdb on the 5' RACE reads, gives a single entry per CDR3 protein. The data contain 200,000 to 250,000 distinct CDR3 sequences, roughly 24% of them singletons. The specimen sequenced was blood, either unsorted or a sorted T cell fraction (not recorded which). The receptors were sampled from a male donor with ankylosing spondylitis or in good health (not recorded which).

The rearrangement uses TRBV5-1 and TRBJ2-5, with D possibly being TRBD1 or TRBD2 (5 bases each). Per germline, CDR1 SGHRS and CDR2 YFSETQ. V was clipped by 5 bases and J by 3 bases, with 14 bases between them. CDR3 length equals 14 residues. The CDR3 region has the DNA TGCGCCAGCAGTTTATCGGGACGGAAAGAGACCCAGTACTTC. Its translation: CASSLSGRKETQYF.

The chain uses TRBV29-1 and TRBJ2-1; D may be TRBD1 or TRBD2 (5 bases each). The length of the CDR3 is 16 residues. The germline V gene has CDR1 SQVTM and CDR2 ANQGSEA. V lost 0 bases and J 10 bases, leaving 22 bases between the germline ends. The CDR3 DNA reads as TGCAGCGTTGAAGAACCCCCGGGACCAAGGGATACAGAGCAGTTCTTC. This codes for CSVEEPPGPRDTEQFF.

The chain links TRBV7-8 to TRBJ2-1; 8 bases are a match to TRBD2. Germline CDR1 and CDR2: SGHVS and FQNEAQ. The CDR3 runs to 15 residues. Trimming took 5 bases from V and 8 from J; bases not matched to a gene: 11. Here the CDR3 reads CASSPRSGSMYEQFF. CDR3 nucleotide sequence: TGTGCCAGCAGCCCACGAAGCGGGAGTATGTATGAGCAGTTCTTC.

This clonotype was detected ten times or more. This chain links TRBV5-1 with TRBJ2-1; TRBD1 aligns across 9 bases. V lost 3 bases to trimming and J lost 6 bases; unmatched junction nucleotides: 7. Germline CDR1 reads SGHRS; CDR2 reads YFSETQ. The CDR3 covers 15 residues. The CDR3 reads CASSSRTGDGNEQFF. The CDR3 nucleotides read TGCGCCAGCAGCTCGAGGACAGGGGATGGCAATGAGCAGTTCTTC.

This clonotype was recorded many times. The rearrangement uses TRBV20-1 and TRBJ2-7, with unresolved D. CDR1 DFQATT and CDR2 SNEGSKA come from the germline V gene (reference sequence). This CDR3 is built from 11 residues. V was pared by 5 bases and J by 4 bases, with 9 bases between. CDR3 nucleotide sequence: TGCAGTGCTTCATCTCAGTACGAGCAGTACTTC. This translates into CSASSQYEQYF.

This chain uses TRBV19 with TRBJ1-6; no firm D call. Germline V gene lookup returns CDR1 LNHDA and CDR2 SQIVND (reference sequence). The CDR3 runs to 15 residues. V was trimmed by 3 bases and J by 5 bases, leaving 11 bases between them. The CDR3 loop reads CASSMRGSDNSPLHF. The CDR3 region has the DNA TGTGCCAGTAGTATGCGGGGTTCGGATAATTCACCCCTCCACTTT.

This clonotype was seen a handful of times. The chain joins TRBV12-3 or TRBV12-4 to TRBJ2-3; D gene unclear. The CDR3 runs to 15 residues. V was trimmed by 1 base and J by 5 bases, leaving 13 bases between them. DNA for the CDR3: TGTGCCAGCAGTTTAGATGGGATAGGTGAAGATACGCAGTATTTT. Protein sequence: CASSLDGIGEDTQYF.

J is TRBJ2-3 and V is TRBV7-2, with 8 positions matching TRBD2. V lost 0 bases to trimming and J lost 5 bases; unmatched junction nucleotides: 7. CDR3 length equals 16 residues. CDR1 is SGHTA, CDR2 FQGNSA, per germline. CDR3 in DNA: TGTGCCAGCAGCTTAGCGAAGCGGGAGAATAAAGATACGCAGTATTTT. Protein sequence: CASSLAKRENKDTQYF.

This clonotype appeared many times. V and J are TRBV20-1 and TRBJ2-7; possible D gene TRBD1, 5 bases. Per germline, CDR1 DFQATT and CDR2 SNEGSKA (reference sequence). V lost 0 bases and J 6 bases, leaving 15 bases between the germline ends. The CDR3 totals 14 residues. CDR3 region: CSARDQGIVPEQYF. In DNA, the CDR3 is TGCAGTGCTAGAGATCAGGGCATAGTTCCCGAGCAGTACTTC.

This clonotype was recorded at least ten times. In DNA form, the CDR3 reads TGCGCCAGCAGCACGGACGGGTATAGCAATCAGCCCCAGCATTTT. The encoded protein is CASSTDGYSNQPQHF. The J gene is TRBJ1-5, the V gene TRBV5-1; D gene ambiguous. The germline V and J ends were trimmed by 4 bases and 0 bases, with 11 bases remaining between them. The CDR3 sequence is 15 residues long. Germline CDR1 SGHRS, CDR2 YFSETQ.

This clonotype was observed many times. The chain employs TRBV29-1 and TRBJ2-1, with TRBD2 matching over 8 bases. V dropped 7 bases and J dropped 4; count of bases not matched to a gene: 6. The CDR3 has 13 residues. CDR1 and CDR2 (germline): SQVTM, ANQGSEA. The CDR3 is CSGAGTRYNEQFF. The DNA for the CDR3 is TGCAGCGGTGCCGGGACTAGATACAATGAGCAGTTCTTC.

This clonotype was detected many times. V usage is TRBV7-2 and J usage is TRBJ2-7, with 8 nucleotides matching TRBD1. Germline CDR1 and CDR2: SGHTA and FQGNSA. V trimming: 3 bases; J trimming: 3 bases; junction bases outside the gene matches: 7. CDR3 length: 15 residues. The CDR3 protein is CASSFRGTGNYEQYF. CDR3 DNA sequence: TGTGCCAGCAGCTTTAGGGGGACAGGAAACTACGAGCAGTACTTC.

This clonotype was recorded many times. This chain uses TRBV12-3 or TRBV12-4 with TRBJ2-5; maybe TRBD2 (5 bases). The V gene lost 5 bases and the J gene lost 5 bases, with 12 bases spanning the gap. The CDR3 totals 13 residues. DNA for the CDR3: TGTGCCAGCAGTAAAACGGGGAGTGAGACCCAGTACTTC. This codes for CASSKTGSETQYF.

This clonotype was found many times. This rearrangement joins TRBV5-1 to TRBJ2-7; either TRBD1 or TRBD2 may fit D (5 bases each). This CDR3 comprises 14 residues. The germline V gene has CDR1 SGHRS and CDR2 YFSETQ. Trimming removed 4 bases from V and 6 bases from J, with 17 bases in between. The DNA of the CDR3 is TGCGCCAGCAGCCCCAGCTCGAGGGGTGGCGAGCAGTACTTC. Translation: CASSPSSRGGEQYF.

This clonotype was counted many times. The chain joins TRBV25-1 to TRBJ2-7; D remains unclear. This CDR3 contains 14 residues. Looked up from germline, CDR1 is MGHDK and CDR2 is SYGVNS. The ends were cut back, 6 bases at V and 2 bases at J, with 14 bases in the middle. Here the CDR3 reads CASRGSHQTYEQYF. The CDR3 DNA reads TGTGCCAGCAGGGGTTCCCACCAAACCTACGAGCAGTACTTC.

This clonotype was counted ten times or more. V gene TRBV9 combines with J gene TRBJ2-5; 8 nucleotides line up with TRBD1. Unmatched junction bases numbered 4, after V lost 5 bases and J lost 4 bases. This CDR3 spans 13 amino acids. CDR1 SGDLS and CDR2 YYNGEE come from the germline V gene. The chain's CDR3 is CASSAGGRETQYF. The CDR3 DNA reads TGTGCCAGCAGTGCAGGGGGCCGAGAGACCCAGTACTTC.

There are a few counts of this clonotype. The chain has TRBV29-1 and TRBJ2-3; tentative D call: TRBD2 (5 bases). This CDR3 has 14 residues. In germline, CDR1 is SQVTM, CDR2 ANQGSEA. V lost 0 bases, J lost 4 bases, and 11 bases lay in between. CDR3 residues: CSVEDRQEADTQYF. The CDR3 DNA sequence: TGCAGCGTTGAAGATCGGCAGGAGGCAGATACGCAGTATTTT.

This clonotype appeared many times. V and J are TRBV4-1 and TRBJ1-4; D is unresolved. V dropped 6 bases and J dropped 5 bases, with 16 bases sitting between them. The CDR3 consists of 15 residues. Germline V gives CDR1 MGHRA, CDR2 YSYEKL. The CDR3, as DNA: TGCGCCAGCAGTTCCGGTTCGGGGAGGAATGAAAAACTGTTTTTT. Protein: CASSSGSGRNEKLFF.

The CDR3 spells CSASGRGGIYNEQFF. CDR3 nucleotide sequence: TGCAGTGCTAGTGGAAGAGGAGGTATCTACAATGAGCAGTTCTTC. The rearrangement uses TRBV20-1 and TRBJ2-1; a weak D match, TRBD2 (5 bases). Germline V gene lookup returns CDR1 DFQATT and CDR2 SNEGSKA (reference sequence). The germline V and J ends were trimmed by 3 bases and 3 bases, with 15 bases remaining between them. This CDR3 comprises 15 residues.

CDR3 nucleotides: TGTGCCATCAGGTGGCTAGCCAAAAACATTCAGTACTTC. Translated: CAIRWLAKNIQYF. The chain couples TRBV10-3 to TRBJ2-4; D not resolved. The germline V gene has CDR1 ENHRY and CDR2 SYGVKD. The CDR3 runs 13 residues. V was pared by 6 bases and J by 0 bases, with 6 bases between.

This clonotype appeared many times. The chain couples TRBV12-3 or TRBV12-4 to TRBJ2-3; D is unresolved. This CDR3 region has 11 residues. The V end was cut by 3 bases, the J end by 5 bases, with 3 bases between. This CDR3 is CASSFLDTQYF. Here the CDR3 DNA reads TGTGCCAGCAGTTTCCTAGATACGCAGTATTTT.

This clonotype was counted ten times or more. The rearrangement joins TRBV11-2 to TRBJ2-2; 8 bases map to TRBD2. The germline V gene has CDR1 SGHAT and CDR2 FQNNGV. This CDR3 contains 15 residues. The ends lost 5 bases at V and 7 bases at J; junction bases unmatched: 9. The CDR3 DNA reads TGTGCCAGCAGCGGTCGGGAGGGCCGGGGCGGGGAGCTGTTTTTT. It is translated as CASSGREGRGGELFF.

This clonotype was recorded many times. The CDR3 sequence is CASSLDRGSYEQYF. The CDR3, as DNA: TGTGCCAGCAGCTTAGACAGGGGTTCCTACGAGCAGTACTTC. The rearrangement links TRBV7-2 to TRBJ2-7; 7 bases fit TRBD1. The CDR3 is made up of 14 amino acids. Trimming took 1 base from V and 1 from J; bases not matched to a gene: 1. Germline loops: CDR1 SGHTA, CDR2 FQGNSA.

The table lists this clonotype with many counts. The rearrangement uses TRBV20-1 and TRBJ2-3, with TRBD2 as a possible D gene (6 bases). The CDR3 length is 13 residues. The V gene's germline CDR1 is DFQATT and CDR2 SNEGSKA (reference sequence). CDR3 protein: CSLNSGSTDTQYF. As DNA, the CDR3 is TGCAGCCTTAATAGCGGTAGCACAGATACGCAGTATTTT.

On this clonotype itself: A much larger clonotype is one base distant, so this may be a read error. V and J are TRBV21-1 and TRBJ2-2; TRBD1, the table's D call, lacks a check against the DNA. TRBV21-1 is an annotated pseudogene. The length of the CDR3 is 18 residues. As DNA, the CDR3 is TGTGCCAGCAGCAAAATTAACAAAGACAGGCTGAACACCGGGGAGCTGTTTTTT. Translating gives CASSKINKDRLNTGELFF.

This clonotype was seen repeatedly, ten times or more. V usage is TRBV28 and J usage is TRBJ2-2; D perhaps matches TRBD2 (6 bases). CDR3 length: 12 amino acids. Germline V gene lookup returns CDR1 MDHEN and CDR2 SYDVKM. V was trimmed by 8 bases and J by 6 bases, leaving 10 bases between them. The CDR3 DNA follows: TGTGCCAGCGGGGGGTTGGCCGGGGAGCTGTTTTTT. This translates into CASGGLAGELFF.

On this clonotype: This could be a read error, since a much larger clone is one nucleotide away. V is TRBV29-1 and J is TRBJ2-1; no reliable D call. Germline CDR1 is SQVTM and CDR2 is ANQGSEA. The CDR3 runs to 17 residues. V shed 4 bases and J shed 0 bases, with 19 bases lying between them. CDR3 residues: CSVVKQEPSSSYNEQFF. Written as DNA, the CDR3 is TGCAGCGTTGTGAAGCAGGAACCTTCTAGCTCCTACAATGAGCAGTTCTTC.